This entry lists 4 T cell receptor beta chains sequenced from one sample in a study of blood T cell repertoires in COVID-19. Sequencing used immunoSEQ multiplex PCR; TCRdb keeps in-frame clones, though not all of them. The sample includes 95,000 to 150,000 clones, roughly 91% of them seen just once. The specimen sequenced was peripheral blood. These receptors came from a human donor in a cohort sampled during active COVID-19.

This clone has a handful of counts. V and J are TRBV2 and TRBJ1-3; 7 bases align to TRBD1. CDR3 length equals 16 residues. V shed 6 bases, J shed 2 bases, and the junction held 10 bases outside the gene matches. Germline CDR1 reads SNHLY; CDR2 reads FYNNEI. The CDR3 DNA sequence: TGTGCCAGCAGCGGGACGACAGGGAGGCCTGGAAACACCATATATTTT. Its protein product is CASSGTTGRPGNTIYF.

The chain combines TRBV6-6 with TRBJ1-2, with TRBD1 matching 10 bases. CDR3 size: 16 residues. Germline CDR1 MNHNY, CDR2 SVGAGI (reference sequence). J was trimmed by 2 bases and V by 7 bases; bases with no gene match: 10. This CDR3 is CASKLSGTGANYGYTF. In DNA form, the CDR3 reads TGTGCCAGCAAACTATCCGGGACAGGGGCAAACTATGGCTACACCTTC.

Only one count was recorded for this clone. The chain is built from TRBV19 and TRBJ1-6, with a possible D match to TRBD1 (6 bases). Trimming pared 5 bases from V and 5 bases from J, leaving 13 bases between. This CDR3 contains 15 residues. Germline assignment: CDR1 LNHDA and CDR2 SQIVND (reference sequence). The CDR3 is CASSLTTGDNSPLHF. The DNA for the CDR3 is TGTGCCAGTAGTCTTACGACAGGAGATAATTCACCCCTCCACTTT.

Regarding this clone: A read error may produce the germline difference seen at one junction end. CDR3: CASKNTANTGELFF. The CDR3, as DNA: TGTGCCAGCAAAAACACGGCGAACACCGGGGAACTGTTTTTT. The chain employs TRBV3-1 (or the pseudogene TRBV3-2) and TRBJ2-2; D might be TRBD2 (5 bases). The V gene's germline CDR1 is LGHDT and CDR2 YNNKEL (reference sequence). This CDR3 is built from 14 residues.